These 18 T cell receptor beta chains were sequenced from one sample in a study of breast tumors, draining lymph nodes, adjacent tissues. The lymph nodes were axillary draining lymph nodes from breast cancer patients. Each CDR3 protein is one row after TCRdb ran MiXCR on the multiplex PCR reads. The data show about 180,000 distinct CDR3 sequences, about 34% seen once. The sequenced material came from axillary lymph node tissue. The receptors originated from a female donor with breast cancer. Some clones in this sample may be carry-over from other donors' samples.

This clonotype has only a few counts. The chain uses TRBV6-2 or TRBV6-3 and TRBJ2-1; D may match TRBD1 or TRBD2 (5 bases each). Per germline, CDR1 MNHEY and CDR2 SVGEGT. V was clipped by 6 bases and J by 9 bases, with 9 bases between them. The CDR3 spans 11 residues. The CDR3 sequence is CASRGTAEQFF. DNA for the CDR3: TGTGCCAGCAGGGGGACGGCTGAGCAGTTCTTC.

This clonotype was detected ten times or more. V and J are TRBV11-1 and TRBJ1-2, with a tentative D call TRBD1 (5 bases). This CDR3 is built from 14 residues. Germline V CDR1 and CDR2: SGHAT, FQDESV (reference sequence). V was trimmed by 6 bases and J by 1 base, leaving 12 bases between them. CDR3 residues: CASRERGVNYGYTF. CDR3 sequence (DNA): TGTGCCAGCAGGGAACGGGGCGTTAACTATGGCTACACCTTC.

In the case of this clonotype: One end of the junction is discordant with germline, which a read error may explain. The chain joins TRBV24-1 to TRBJ2-1; tentative D call: TRBD2 (5 bases). This CDR3 has 15 residues. Germline V gives CDR1 KGHDR, CDR2 SFDVKD. The CDR3 sequence is CAASDPGKSYNGQFF. CDR3 DNA: TGTGCCGCCAGTGATCCGGGAAAATCCTACAATGGGCAGTTCTTC.

Of note for this clonotype: A much bigger clone sits one base away, suggesting this may be a read error. The chain combines TRBV3-1 with TRBJ2-1; possible D gene TRBD1, 6 bases. Germline-derived CDR1 and CDR2 are LGHDT and YNNKEL (reference sequence). This CDR3 spans 14 amino acids. The CDR3 spells CPSSQDPGAAEQFF. CDR3 DNA sequence: TGTCCCAGCAGCCAAGACCCAGGGGCGGCTGAGCAGTTCTTC.

This clonotype was seen repeatedly, ten times or more. V gene TRBV19 combines with J gene TRBJ2-5; D gene uncertain. The CDR3 is 13 residues long. Germline CDR1 is LNHDA and CDR2 is SQIVND (reference sequence). The V end was cut by 4 bases, the J end by 2 bases, with 8 bases between. CDR3 nucleotide sequence: TGTGCCAGTAGTAGCGGCTTACAAGAGACCCAGTACTTC. Amino acid sequence: CASSSGLQETQYF.

This clonotype was picked up many times. The chain recombines TRBV3-2 with TRBJ2-1; the table's D call, TRBD2, has no DNA check behind it. TRBV3-2 is designated a pseudogene. The CDR3 is 17 residues long. CDR3 DNA sequence: TGTGCCAGCAGCCACGGTCGACTAGCGGAACCCTCCAATGAGCAGTTCTTC. It yields the protein CASSHGRLAEPSNEQFF.

This sequence joins TRBV7-3 and TRBJ2-7, with 7 bases aligning to TRBD2. This CDR3 spans 14 amino acids. V shed 2 bases and J 4 bases; nucleotides not matched to a gene: 5. Germline CDR1 and CDR2: SGHTA and FQGTGA. The CDR3, as DNA: TGTGCCAGCAGCTTAGCGGGAGAGTTTTACGAGCAGTACTTC. Translating it yields CASSLAGEFYEQYF.

The V call is TRBV19, the J call TRBJ1-6; unclear D gene. Between the trimmed V and J ends, which lost 7 bases and 4 bases, there was a span of 11 bases. The length of the CDR3 is 14 residues. Germline assignment: CDR1 LNHDA and CDR2 SQIVND (reference sequence). The chain's CDR3 is CASTLGNYNSPLHF. DNA for the CDR3: TGTGCCAGTACCCTCGGGAATTATAATTCACCCCTCCACTTT. Together with reference TRBV19 and TRBJ1-6, the CDR3 gives the full variable domain: DGGITQSPKYLFRKEGQNVTLSCEQNLNHDAMYWYRQDPGQGLRLIYYSQIVNDFQKGDIAEGYSVSREKKESFPLTVTSAQKNPTAFYLCASTLGNYNSPLHFGNGTRLTVT.

This clonotype came up many times. One end of the junction varies from germline; a read error may be responsible. The V call is TRBV7-8, the J call TRBJ2-3; tentative D call: TRBD1 (6 bases). Looked up from germline, CDR1 is SGHVS and CDR2 is FQNEAQ. This CDR3 comprises 15 residues. The CDR3 sequence: CVSSLVRGSTDTQYF. In DNA, the CDR3 is TGTGTCAGCAGCTTAGTCAGGGGCAGCACAGATACGCAGTATTTT.

On this clonotype itself: This may come from a read error, since a much larger clone is one base off. The chain is built from TRBV13 and TRBJ1-2; D might be TRBD1 (6 bases). The germline CDR1 and CDR2 sequences are PRHDT and FYEKMQ (reference sequence). The CDR3 sequence is 15 residues long. The CDR3 DNA sequence: TGTGCCGGCAGCCAAGTGGGGGCAATTATATATGGCTACACCTTC. Translating gives CAGSQVGAIIYGYTF.

In its sample, this clonotype was seen many times. The chain joins TRBV15 to TRBJ1-2; D is undetermined. Trimming left V 2 bases short and J 3 bases short, with 13 bases between. CDR1 and CDR2 from the germline V gene are LNHNV and YYDKDF (reference sequence). The CDR3 is 15 amino acids. This CDR3 is CATSRSPVGYYGYTF. Here the CDR3 DNA reads TGTGCCACCAGCAGATCCCCGGTAGGGTACTATGGCTACACCTTC.

This clonotype came up many times. The chain uses TRBV30 and TRBJ2-7, with D unclear. Germline V gene data show CDR1 as GTSNPN and CDR2 as SVGIG (reference sequence). The CDR3 runs to 11 residues. V lost 0 bases to trimming and J lost 6 bases, with 6 bases between them. The CDR3 bases are TGTGCCTGGAGTGTGCGTGTCGAGCAGTACTTC. This encodes CAWSVRVEQYF.

This clonotype was detected ten times or more. The chain combines TRBV9 with TRBJ2-3, with 13 bases aligning to TRBD2. This CDR3 comprises 20 residues. The trim removed 1 base at V and 3 bases at J, leaving 14 bases unmatched. The germline V gene encodes CDR1 SGDLS and CDR2 YYNGEE. CDR3 residues: CASSVLYPGTSGRGTDTQYF. The CDR3 coding sequence is TGTGCCAGCAGCGTATTGTACCCTGGAACTAGCGGGAGGGGGACAGATACGCAGTATTTT.

This clonotype appeared many times. The V call is TRBV29-1, the J call TRBJ2-5; a possible D gene is TRBD2 (5 bases). The V and J ends lost 5 bases and 4 bases respectively, with 11 bases between them. CDR1 SQVTM and CDR2 ANQGSEA come from the germline V gene. CDR3 length equals 12 residues. CDR3 in DNA: TGCAGCGTTTATATAGGGAGAGAGACCCAGTACTTC. It yields the protein CSVYIGRETQYF.

This clonotype was seen many times. The V gene is TRBV10-3, the J gene TRBJ2-4, with D hard to call. Trimming left V 3 bases short and J 0 bases short, with 12 bases between. Germline CDR1 and CDR2: ENHRY and SYGVKD. The CDR3 has 16 amino acids. In nucleotides, the CDR3 is TGTGCCATCAGTGATGGCAACAGCCTAGCCAAAAACATTCAGTACTTC. This gives the protein CAISDGNSLAKNIQYF.

As for this clonotype: Mismatch with germline at one junction end may stem from a read error. The V gene is TRBV5-6, the J gene TRBJ1-2; D ambiguous. Germline V gives CDR1 SGHDT, CDR2 YYEEEE. This CDR3 comprises 14 residues. CDR3 nucleotide sequence: TGTGCCAGCAGCCTAGAAGCCCAGAACTATAGCTACACCTTC. Protein sequence: CASSLEAQNYSYTF.

This clonotype was seen more than once but under ten times. A much bigger clone sits one base away, suggesting this may be a read error. CDR3 coding DNA: TGTGCCAGCGGTCCGCCCAGGGGAAAACTGTTTTTT. Protein: CASGPPRGKLFF. The J gene is TRBJ1-4, the V gene TRBV28; TRBD1 might be the D (6 bases). CDR3 size: 12 residues. Germline CDR1 and CDR2: MDHEN and SYDVKM. V was cut by 8 bases and J by 10 bases, with 14 bases left in between.

This chain connects TRBV6-4 to TRBJ2-2, with D possibly being TRBD2 (6 bases). Per germline, CDR1 MRHNA and CDR2 SNTAGT. The CDR3 loop spans 14 amino acids. The V end was cut by 3 bases, the J end by 8 bases, with 13 bases between. The CDR3 region has the DNA TGTGCCAGCAGTGAAGGACCAGGACTAGGGGAGCTGTTTTTT. Amino acids: CASSEGPGLGELFF.